Presented here are 22 T cell receptor beta chains from one specimen sequenced in a study of blood T cell repertoires in COVID-19. Data came from immunoSEQ multiplex PCR; TCRdb stores just in-frame clones and leaves some out. The table lists about 200,000 clones, 86% of them singletons. Source material: peripheral blood. The receptors shown here come from a young man who had recovered from COVID-19.

This rearrangement joins TRBV3-1 (or the pseudogene TRBV3-2) to TRBJ1-2; 9 bases are a match to TRBD1. The CDR3 extends over 16 amino acids. Looked up from germline, CDR1 is LGHDT and CDR2 is YNNKEL (reference sequence). After removal of 4 bases from V and 5 bases from J, the junction contained 11 bases not matched to a gene. This chain's CDR3 is CASSLGPGTGSYGYTF. CDR3 bases: TGTGCCAGCAGCCTAGGCCCCGGGACAGGGTCGTATGGCTACACCTTC.

The chain employs TRBV9 and TRBJ2-1, with 9 bases aligning to TRBD1. Germline CDR1 is SGDLS and CDR2 is YYNGEE. V trimming: 4 bases; J trimming: 6 bases; junction bases outside the gene matches: 11. The CDR3 has 16 amino acids. The CDR3 nucleotides read TGTGCCAGCAGCTCACAGGGGGCAGCTTCAGGCAATGAGCAGTTCTTC. Translated: CASSSQGAASGNEQFF. Looking up the rest from reference TRBV9 and TRBJ2-1 gives the full variable domain: DSGVTQTPKHLITATGQRVTLRCSPRSGDLSVYWYQQSLDQGLQFLIQYYNGEERAKGNILERFSAQQFPDLHSELNLSSLELGDSALYFCASSSQGAASGNEQFFGPGTRLTVL.

V gene TRBV6-2 or TRBV6-3 combines with J gene TRBJ2-3, with 10 bases identical to TRBD1. The germline gives CDR1 MNHEY, CDR2 SVGEGT. The CDR3 sequence is 16 residues long. J was trimmed by 6 bases and V by 5 bases; bases with no gene match: 11. The CDR3 is CASSLDRGLLTDTQYF. In DNA, the CDR3 is TGTGCCAGCAGTCTCGACAGGGGGCTGTTGACGGATACGCAGTATTTT.

The chain uses TRBV10-2 and TRBJ1-3; the D is unclear. From germline, CDR1 is WSHSY and CDR2 SAAADI. The CDR3 length is 14 residues. Trimming removed 6 bases at V and 7 bases at J, with 16 bases between. The CDR3 reads CASSPRSFVNTIYF. CDR3 nucleotides: TGCGCCAGCAGCCCGCGGTCCTTTGTTAACACCATATATTTT.

This clone showed up just a few times. V gene TRBV5-1 combines with J gene TRBJ1-2, with 8 positions matching TRBD1. Trimming cost V 3 bases and J 13 bases; bases outside gene matches: 5. There are 11 residues in the CDR3. CDR1 and CDR2 (germline): SGHRS, YFSETQ. CDR3 amino acids: CASSSQQGVTF. The CDR3, as DNA: TGCGCCAGCAGCTCCCAACAGGGGGTCACCTTC.

The chain combines TRBV6-5 with TRBJ1-1; weak D call: TRBD1 (6 bases). V was shortened by 6 bases and J by 0 bases, with 11 bases between the two germline ends. There are 14 residues in the CDR3. Germline CDR1 is MNHEY and CDR2 is SVGAGI. Here the CDR3 DNA reads TGTGCCAGCAGCCCAGGGGAAATGAACACTGAAGCTTTCTTT. Translated: CASSPGEMNTEAFF.

The V and J genes are TRBV5-1 and TRBJ2-3, with a weak D call TRBD2 (5 bases). Deletions cut 2 bases from V and 0 bases from J, with 10 bases between. The CDR3 length is 15 residues. From germline, CDR1 is SGHRS and CDR2 YFSETQ. CDR3 bases: TGCGCCAGCAGCTTCCGGGGAGCTAGCACAGATACGCAGTATTTT. Translation: CASSFRGASTDTQYF.

The chain joins TRBV11-2 to TRBJ1-2; D is unclear. Trimming took off 2 bases at V and 3 bases at J, with 13 bases between the two ends. Germline V lookup: CDR1 SGHAT, CDR2 FQNNGV. The CDR3 is 15 amino acids. CDR3 sequence: CASSLTSEAYYGYTF. The DNA for the CDR3 is TGTGCCAGCAGCTTAACCTCCGAGGCTTACTATGGCTACACCTTC.

This clone has just a few counts. The same CDR3 can be traced to other DNA sequences in this sample. V is TRBV5-1 and J is TRBJ2-7; D may be TRBD1 (5 bases). Trimming left V 2 bases short and J 3 bases short, with 9 bases between. This CDR3 is built from 13 residues. Germline assignment: CDR1 SGHRS and CDR2 YFSETQ. CDR3 loop: CASSFQGNYEQYF. The CDR3 region has the DNA TGCGCCAGCAGCTTCCAGGGTAACTACGAGCAGTACTTC.

The chain employs TRBV27 and TRBJ2-1; 9 nucleotides align to TRBD2. The length of the CDR3 is 14 residues. The junction had 5 bases not matched to a gene; V was cut back by 2 bases and J by 9 bases. CDR1 and CDR2 (germline): MNHEY, SMNVEV (reference sequence). CDR3 nucleotides: TGTGCCAGCAGTTTAAGGACTAGCGCAGCTGAGCAGTTCTTC. Translated, it gives CASSLRTSAAEQFF.

This clone was counted a single time. This rearrangement joins TRBV3-1 (or the pseudogene TRBV3-2) to TRBJ2-3, with TRBD2 as a possible D gene (6 bases). Germline V CDR1 and CDR2: LGHDT, YNNKEL (reference sequence). Deletions cut 1 base from V and 2 bases from J, with 13 bases between. CDR3 length: 16 amino acids. CDR3 loop: CASSQVAGTVTDTQYF. DNA for the CDR3: TGTGCCAGCAGCCAAGTTGCAGGGACTGTCACAGATACGCAGTATTTT.

This chain links TRBV5-1 with TRBJ2-3; D call uncertain. V was cut by 4 bases and J by 0 bases, with 12 bases left in between. The CDR3 has 15 residues. The germline V gene has CDR1 SGHRS and CDR2 YFSETQ. The CDR3 bases are TGCGCCAGCAGCCGGGTAGGTATCAGCACAGATACGCAGTATTTT. Residues: CASSRVGISTDTQYF. Looking up the rest from reference TRBV5-1 and TRBJ2-3 gives the full variable domain: KAGVTQTPRYLIKTRGQQVTLSCSPISGHRSVSWYQQTPGQGLQFLFEYFSETQRNKGNFPGRFSGRQFSNSRSEMNVSTLELGDSALYLCASSRVGISTDTQYFGPGTRLTVL.

The gene calls are TRBV27 and TRBJ2-3; D is perhaps TRBD1 (6 bases). V was cut by 5 bases and J by 2 bases, with 17 bases left in between. The CDR3 covers 16 residues. CDR1 MNHEY and CDR2 SMNVEV come from the germline V gene (reference sequence). CDR3 nucleotide sequence: TGTGCCAGCAGTCTTACAGGGAGAATCTTCACAGATACGCAGTATTTT. Amino acid sequence: CASSLTGRIFTDTQYF.

The chain carries TRBV10-2 and TRBJ2-1, with 9 bases lining up with TRBD2. The CDR3 spans 15 residues. The J segment lost 6 bases and the V segment lost 6 bases, leaving 9 bases of the junction unmatched. Germline V gene sequence: CDR1 WSHSY, CDR2 SAAADI. For the CDR3, the DNA is TGCGCCAGCAGCTTCGCGGGGGGGCAGGGCAATGAGCAGTTCTTC. It is translated as CASSFAGGQGNEQFF.

The chain links TRBV27 to TRBJ1-2; a possible D gene is TRBD1 (5 bases). With 4 bases removed from V and 4 bases from J, the gap between germline ends came to 19 bases. Germline V gives CDR1 MNHEY, CDR2 SMNVEV (reference sequence). The CDR3 totals 16 residues. The chain's CDR3 is CASSWGLDGNGYGYTF. CDR3 DNA sequence: TGTGCCAGCAGTTGGGGACTGGATGGGAATGGCTATGGCTACACCTTC.

CDR3 loop: CASSRTENTGELFF. The CDR3 nucleotides are TGTGCCAGCAGCCGGACAGAGAACACCGGGGAGCTGTTTTTT. The chain couples TRBV3-1 (or the pseudogene TRBV3-2) to TRBJ2-2, with D perhaps TRBD1 (6 bases). With 4 bases removed from V and 1 base from J, the gap between germline ends came to 7 bases. This CDR3 contains 14 residues. CDR1 and CDR2 from the germline V gene are LGHDT and YNNKEL (reference sequence).

CDR3 bases: TGTGCCAGTAACCCAGAGCGACCTTATCTCTATGGCTACACCTTC. This codes for CASNPERPYLYGYTF. The chain links TRBV19 to TRBJ1-2; D remains unclear. The length of the CDR3 is 15 residues. Germline V lookup: CDR1 LNHDA, CDR2 SQIVND (reference sequence). V was cut by 7 bases and J by 4 bases, with 19 bases left in between.

V is TRBV5-1 and J is TRBJ1-1; 9 nucleotides match TRBD1. Trimming took 4 bases from V and 4 from J; bases not matched to a gene: 5. In germline, CDR1 is SGHRS, CDR2 YFSETQ. The CDR3 runs to 14 residues. The CDR3 DNA sequence: TGCGCCAGCAGCGGGGGGACAGGGCCCACTGAAGCTTTCTTT. This gives the protein CASSGGTGPTEAFF.

The chain couples TRBV9 to TRBJ2-1; 8 bases are a match to TRBD2. The ends lost 3 bases at V and 4 bases at J; junction bases unmatched: 9. From germline, CDR1 is SGDLS and CDR2 YYNGEE. The CDR3 totals 16 residues. CDR3 DNA sequence: TGTGCCAGCAGCGCATCCCGGGGGGGACTATACAATGAGCAGTTCTTC. It codes for CASSASRGGLYNEQFF. The whole variable domain, filled in from reference TRBV9 and TRBJ2-1, reads DSGVTQTPKHLITATGQRVTLRCSPRSGDLSVYWYQQSLDQGLQFLIQYYNGEERAKGNILERFSAQQFPDLHSELNLSSLELGDSALYFCASSASRGGLYNEQFFGPGTRLTVL.

The CDR3 reads CASSNRGNSNQPQHF. In DNA, the CDR3 is TGTGCCAGCAGTAACAGGGGAAATAGCAATCAGCCCCAGCATTTT. The V call is TRBV2, the J call TRBJ1-5; 7 bases line up with TRBD1. V trimming: 5 bases; J trimming: 0 bases; junction bases outside the gene matches: 4. The CDR3 length is 15 residues. CDR1 is SNHLY and CDR2 is FYNNEI in the germline V gene. Full variable domain (outside the CDR3, taken from reference TRBV2 and TRBJ1-5): EPEVTQTPSHQVTQMGQEVILRCVPISNHLYFYWYRQILGQKVEFLVSFYNNEISEKSEIFDDQFSVERPDGSNFTLKIRSTKLEDSAMYFCASSNRGNSNQPQHFGDGTRLSIL.

The chain carries TRBV5-4 and TRBJ2-7, with 14 bases aligning to TRBD2. CDR1 and CDR2 (germline): SGHNT, YYREEE (reference sequence). Unmatched junction bases numbered 2, after V lost 2 bases and J lost 4 bases. The CDR3 has 15 amino acids. CDR3 sequence: CASSFRTSGGYEQYF. The DNA of the CDR3 is TGTGCCAGCAGCTTCAGGACTAGCGGGGGGTACGAGCAGTACTTC.

This clone was detected only a few times. In DNA, the CDR3 is TGTGCCAGCAGTTTCTCCACTCAGGGTGACGATCAGCCCCAGCATTTT. Encoded protein: CASSFSTQGDDQPQHF. J is TRBJ1-5 and V is TRBV7-7, with D perhaps TRBD1 (5 bases). V was trimmed by 6 bases and J by 5 bases, leaving 20 bases between them. The CDR3 consists of 16 residues. The germline V gene encodes CDR1 SSHAT and CDR2 FNYEAQ (reference sequence).